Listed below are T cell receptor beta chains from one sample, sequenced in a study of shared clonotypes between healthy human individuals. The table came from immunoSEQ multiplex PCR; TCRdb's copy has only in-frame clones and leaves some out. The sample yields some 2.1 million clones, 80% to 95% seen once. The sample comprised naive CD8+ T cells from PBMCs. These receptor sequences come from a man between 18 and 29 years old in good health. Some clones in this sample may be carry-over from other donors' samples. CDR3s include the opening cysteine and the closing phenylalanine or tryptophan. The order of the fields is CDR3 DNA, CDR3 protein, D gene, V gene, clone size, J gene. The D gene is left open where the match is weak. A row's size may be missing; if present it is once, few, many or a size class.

cdr3_nt: TGCGCCAGCAGTGAGTTAGGAATTTATGGCAAGAACACCTACAATGAGCAGTTCTTC; cdr3_aa: CASSELGIYGKNTYNEQFF; d_call: NA; v_call: TRBV10-1; clone_size: NA; j_call: TRBJ2-1
cdr3_nt: TGTGCCAGCAGACCCACAGGGGCAGATACGCAGTATTTT; cdr3_aa: CASRPTGADTQYF; d_call: TRBD1; v_call: TRBV6-5; clone_size: NA; j_call: TRBJ2-3
cdr3_nt: TGCAGCGTACCCGGGACATATGGCTACACCTTC; cdr3_aa: CSVPGTYGYTF; d_call: NA; v_call: TRBV29-1; clone_size: NA; j_call: TRBJ1-2
cdr3_nt: TGCGCCAGCAGTGCCCCGAATCAGCCCCAGCATTTT; cdr3_aa: CASSAPNQPQHF; d_call: NA; v_call: TRBV10-2; clone_size: few; j_call: TRBJ1-5
cdr3_nt: TGTGCCAGCAGAAACAGGGAGGACTATGGCTACACCTTC; cdr3_aa: CASRNREDYGYTF; d_call: NA; v_call: TRBV27; clone_size: NA; j_call: TRBJ1-2
cdr3_nt: TGTGCCATCAGGGGAGGGGGGGACAACGAGCAGTACTTC; cdr3_aa: CAIRGGGDNEQYF; d_call: NA; v_call: TRBV10-3; clone_size: NA; j_call: TRBJ2-7
cdr3_nt: TGTGCCAGCAGTCATTGGACAGGGACCCAAGAGACCCAGTACTTC; cdr3_aa: CASSHWTGTQETQYF; d_call: TRBD1; v_call: TRBV28; clone_size: NA; j_call: TRBJ2-5
cdr3_nt: TGTGCCAGCACTAGGGGGGGCTCCTACAATGAGCAGTTCTTC; cdr3_aa: CASTRGGSYNEQFF; d_call: NA; v_call: TRBV7-6; clone_size: NA; j_call: TRBJ2-1
cdr3_nt: TGTGCCAGCAGTTACCGTGGGGAAGGTAATGAAAAACTGTTTTTT; cdr3_aa: CASSYRGEGNEKLFF; d_call: NA; v_call: TRBV28; clone_size: NA; j_call: TRBJ1-4
cdr3_nt: TGTGCCAGCAGTACCCGGACGGCCTACGAGCAGTACTTC; cdr3_aa: CASSTRTAYEQYF; d_call: NA; v_call: TRBV28; clone_size: once; j_call: TRBJ2-7
cdr3_nt: TGTGCCAGCAGCTTTCTGCTAGCGGGAGGTGACAATGAGCAGTTCTTC; cdr3_aa: CASSFLLAGGDNEQFF; d_call: TRBD2; v_call: TRBV7-9; clone_size: NA; j_call: TRBJ2-1
cdr3_nt: TGTGCCAGTAGTCAAATGGGATCCTACAATGAGCAGTTCTTC; cdr3_aa: CASSQMGSYNEQFF; d_call: NA; v_call: TRBV19; clone_size: NA; j_call: TRBJ2-1
cdr3_nt: TGTGCCAGTATTCAGGGGGCGGGCAATCAGCCCCAGCATTTT; cdr3_aa: CASIQGAGNQPQHF; d_call: TRBD1; v_call: TRBV19; clone_size: NA; j_call: TRBJ1-5
cdr3_nt: TGTGCCAGCAGAATTATCCGGGACAGACCGAACACTGAAGCTTTCTTT; cdr3_aa: CASRIIRDRPNTEAFF; d_call: TRBD1; v_call: TRBV7-9; clone_size: NA; j_call: TRBJ1-1
cdr3_nt: TGTGCCAGCAGTGGACAGGGAGCCGAGCAGTACTTC; cdr3_aa: CASSGQGAEQYF; d_call: TRBD1; v_call: TRBV6-5; clone_size: once; j_call: TRBJ2-7
cdr3_nt: TGCGCCAGCAGCCAAGACGGGACAGGGGTGTACACTGAAGCTTTCTTT; cdr3_aa: CASSQDGTGVYTEAFF; d_call: TRBD1; v_call: TRBV4-3; clone_size: few; j_call: TRBJ1-1
cdr3_nt: TGTGCCAGCAGCCAAGTGCACGGGAGCTCCTACAATGAGCAGTTCTTC; cdr3_aa: CASSQVHGSSYNEQFF; d_call: NA; v_call: TRBV14; clone_size: NA; j_call: TRBJ2-1
cdr3_nt: TGTGCCAGCAGCTGGGACAGGGGCTACGAGCAGTACTTC; cdr3_aa: CASSWDRGYEQYF; d_call: TRBD1; v_call: TRBV6-6; clone_size: NA; j_call: TRBJ2-7
cdr3_nt: TGTGCCAGCAGGGGGGACTGGGAGGGCCTGGACGAGCAGTACTTC; cdr3_aa: CASRGDWEGLDEQYF; d_call: TRBD2; v_call: TRBV6-5; clone_size: NA; j_call: TRBJ2-7
cdr3_nt: TGTGCCAGTACCCAGGGTGGATATTTGGGTTTCACTGAAGCTTTCTTT; cdr3_aa: CASTQGGYLGFTEAFF; d_call: NA; v_call: TRBV19; clone_size: NA; j_call: TRBJ1-1
cdr3_nt: TGTGCCAGCAGACCCGGAGGGGGAGAGACCCAGTACTTC; cdr3_aa: CASRPGGGETQYF; d_call: NA; v_call: TRBV7-8; clone_size: NA; j_call: TRBJ2-5
cdr3_nt: TGCAGCACAAGGACAGGGGGCGAGAGAGAGACCCAGTACTTC; cdr3_aa: CSTRTGGERETQYF; d_call: TRBD1; v_call: TRBV29-1; clone_size: NA; j_call: TRBJ2-5
cdr3_nt: TGTGCCAGCAGCCCACCAGGGGGCTCCTATAATTCACCCCTCCACTTT; cdr3_aa: CASSPPGGSYNSPLHF; d_call: TRBD1; v_call: TRBV27; clone_size: NA; j_call: TRBJ1-6
cdr3_nt: TGTGCCAGCAGCTCTCCAAGCGGGATCCCCTACGAGCAGTACTTC; cdr3_aa: CASSSPSGIPYEQYF; d_call: TRBD2; v_call: TRBV7-9; clone_size: NA; j_call: TRBJ2-7
cdr3_nt: TGTGCCAGCAAGGGTGGGGACTTTAGCACAGATACGCAGTATTTT; cdr3_aa: CASKGGDFSTDTQYF; d_call: NA; v_call: TRBV9; clone_size: NA; j_call: TRBJ2-3
cdr3_nt: TGCGCCAGCAGCTATACCGGGCCTGGGGATGAGCAGTTCTTC; cdr3_aa: CASSYTGPGDEQFF; d_call: NA; v_call: TRBV5-1; clone_size: NA; j_call: TRBJ2-1
cdr3_nt: TGTGCCAGCAGTCAGGGGCCAGATACGCAGTATTTT; cdr3_aa: CASSQGPDTQYF; d_call: NA; v_call: TRBV7-9; clone_size: once; j_call: TRBJ2-3
cdr3_nt: TGTGCTAGTGGTTGGAGCGGGGGCCCCCTTGATACGCAGTATTTT; cdr3_aa: CASGWSGGPLDTQYF; d_call: TRBD2; v_call: TRBV12-5; clone_size: NA; j_call: TRBJ2-3
cdr3_nt: TGTGCCAGCAGCACAACTGACAGGGTAAAGACCCAGTACTTC; cdr3_aa: CASSTTDRVKTQYF; d_call: TRBD1; v_call: TRBV9; clone_size: NA; j_call: TRBJ2-5
cdr3_nt: TGTGCCAGCAGCTTAGTAGCGGGAGGGGGCCCAGATACGCAGTATTTT; cdr3_aa: CASSLVAGGGPDTQYF; d_call: TRBD2; v_call: TRBV7-3; clone_size: NA; j_call: TRBJ2-3
cdr3_nt: TGTGCCAGCTCACCGGGAAAGGGACTAGCGGGACTAAATGAGCAGTTCTTC; cdr3_aa: CASSPGKGLAGLNEQFF; d_call: TRBD2; v_call: TRBV18; clone_size: once; j_call: TRBJ2-1
cdr3_nt: TGTGCCAGTAGTATCGGTCGGGGAAACTCCTACGAGCAGTACTTC; cdr3_aa: CASSIGRGNSYEQYF; d_call: NA; v_call: TRBV19; clone_size: NA; j_call: TRBJ2-7
cdr3_nt: TGTGCCATCGGCCCCGGGGGGAACGAGCAGTACTTC; cdr3_aa: CAIGPGGNEQYF; d_call: TRBD2; v_call: TRBV28; clone_size: NA; j_call: TRBJ2-7
cdr3_nt: TGTGCCAGCAGCTTAGCTAACTATGGCTACACCTTC; cdr3_aa: CASSLANYGYTF; d_call: NA; v_call: TRBV7-9; clone_size: few; j_call: TRBJ1-2
cdr3_nt: TGTGCCAGCAGTTACGGGACTAGCGGTACCTACGAGCAGTACTTC; cdr3_aa: CASSYGTSGTYEQYF; d_call: TRBD2; v_call: TRBV6-5; clone_size: NA; j_call: TRBJ2-7
cdr3_nt: TGCGCCAGCAGCCTAAACGACCCCGTCGGGGGGTTAGACACCGGGGAGCTGTTTTTT; cdr3_aa: CASSLNDPVGGLDTGELFF; d_call: TRBD2; v_call: TRBV4-3; clone_size: NA; j_call: TRBJ2-2
cdr3_nt: TGTGCCAGCAGTTACTCCACAGGGGGCTACTATGGCTACACCTTC; cdr3_aa: CASSYSTGGYYGYTF; d_call: TRBD1; v_call: TRBV6-6; clone_size: NA; j_call: TRBJ1-2
cdr3_nt: TGTGCCAGCAGTACAGGGGGCTCCAATCAGCCCCAGCATTTT; cdr3_aa: CASSTGGSNQPQHF; d_call: TRBD1; v_call: TRBV19; clone_size: NA; j_call: TRBJ1-5
cdr3_nt: TGCGCCAGCAGCTTGACAGGGGGCACGGTAGATACGCAGTATTTT; cdr3_aa: CASSLTGGTVDTQYF; d_call: TRBD1; v_call: TRBV5-1; clone_size: NA; j_call: TRBJ2-3
cdr3_nt: TGCGCCAGCAGCCAAGGAATTTATCAGCCCCAGCATTTT; cdr3_aa: CASSQGIYQPQHF; d_call: NA; v_call: TRBV4-1; clone_size: NA; j_call: TRBJ1-5
cdr3_nt: TGTGCCAGCAGCCCCGGGACAGGGTTAAACGAGCAGTACTTC; cdr3_aa: CASSPGTGLNEQYF; d_call: TRBD1; v_call: TRBV28; clone_size: NA; j_call: TRBJ2-7
cdr3_nt: TGCGCCAGCAGTGAGTCGTGGGGCGGGGAGCTGTTTTTT; cdr3_aa: CASSESWGGELFF; d_call: NA; v_call: TRBV10-2; clone_size: NA; j_call: TRBJ2-2
cdr3_nt: TGTGCCAGCAGCAAAGTTTATGACAGGGCCAAACGGACCTACGAGCAGTACTTC; cdr3_aa: CASSKVYDRAKRTYEQYF; d_call: NA; v_call: TRBV21-1; clone_size: NA; j_call: TRBJ2-7
cdr3_nt: TGTGCCAGCAGACCGACAGGCTACGAGCAGTACTTC; cdr3_aa: CASRPTGYEQYF; d_call: NA; v_call: TRBV28; clone_size: NA; j_call: TRBJ2-7
cdr3_nt: TGTGCCAGCAGCCGACGGGGCGGAAACTACGAGCAGTACTTC; cdr3_aa: CASSRRGGNYEQYF; d_call: NA; v_call: TRBV7-2; clone_size: NA; j_call: TRBJ2-7
cdr3_nt: TGTGCCAGCAGGGGTTATGGCTACGAGCAGTACTTC; cdr3_aa: CASRGYGYEQYF; d_call: NA; v_call: TRBV27; clone_size: NA; j_call: TRBJ2-7
cdr3_nt: TGCGCCAGCAGCTTGGGACTGGACTCCCCCTACAATGAGCAGTTCTTC; cdr3_aa: CASSLGLDSPYNEQFF; d_call: NA; v_call: TRBV5-1; clone_size: NA; j_call: TRBJ2-1
cdr3_nt: TGTGCCAGCAGCCTCACACCAATGGGGCCAGAGACCCAGTACTTC; cdr3_aa: CASSLTPMGPETQYF; d_call: NA; v_call: TRBV27; clone_size: once; j_call: TRBJ2-5
cdr3_nt: TGCGCCAGCAGCCAAGGCCCGAGCTATGGCTACACCTTC; cdr3_aa: CASSQGPSYGYTF; d_call: NA; v_call: TRBV4-1; clone_size: NA; j_call: TRBJ1-2
cdr3_nt: TGTGCCAGTAGTGCTCGAGGATTTTCTAGCACAGATACGCAGTATTTT; cdr3_aa: CASSARGFSSTDTQYF; d_call: NA; v_call: TRBV19; clone_size: NA; j_call: TRBJ2-3